Described below is a single T cell receptor beta chain sequence and its context. Antigen: not known. CDR3 size: 14 residues. V dropped 0 bases and J dropped 6 bases, with 13 bases sitting between them. The germline V gene has CDR1 SGHRS and CDR2 YFSETQ. This sample stems from a study of cytomegalovirus exposure and HLA in healthy donors. General study findings and limits: TCR sequences were mostly rare, though some public TCRs occurred in many donors.

TCRdb keeps only in-frame clones here, not all; method: immunoSEQ multiplex PCR. The sample consists of about 110,000 clones, about 85% of them appearing once. Material for sequencing was PBMCs. This chain joins TRBV5-1 and TRBJ2-7; weak D call: TRBD1 (6 bases). This TCR came from a woman in her late teens or twenties in good health and CMV-seronegative. The CDR3 region is CASSLDREEGEQYF. The CDR3 region has the DNA TGCGCCAGCAGCTTGGACAGGGAAGAGGGCGAGCAGTACTTC.